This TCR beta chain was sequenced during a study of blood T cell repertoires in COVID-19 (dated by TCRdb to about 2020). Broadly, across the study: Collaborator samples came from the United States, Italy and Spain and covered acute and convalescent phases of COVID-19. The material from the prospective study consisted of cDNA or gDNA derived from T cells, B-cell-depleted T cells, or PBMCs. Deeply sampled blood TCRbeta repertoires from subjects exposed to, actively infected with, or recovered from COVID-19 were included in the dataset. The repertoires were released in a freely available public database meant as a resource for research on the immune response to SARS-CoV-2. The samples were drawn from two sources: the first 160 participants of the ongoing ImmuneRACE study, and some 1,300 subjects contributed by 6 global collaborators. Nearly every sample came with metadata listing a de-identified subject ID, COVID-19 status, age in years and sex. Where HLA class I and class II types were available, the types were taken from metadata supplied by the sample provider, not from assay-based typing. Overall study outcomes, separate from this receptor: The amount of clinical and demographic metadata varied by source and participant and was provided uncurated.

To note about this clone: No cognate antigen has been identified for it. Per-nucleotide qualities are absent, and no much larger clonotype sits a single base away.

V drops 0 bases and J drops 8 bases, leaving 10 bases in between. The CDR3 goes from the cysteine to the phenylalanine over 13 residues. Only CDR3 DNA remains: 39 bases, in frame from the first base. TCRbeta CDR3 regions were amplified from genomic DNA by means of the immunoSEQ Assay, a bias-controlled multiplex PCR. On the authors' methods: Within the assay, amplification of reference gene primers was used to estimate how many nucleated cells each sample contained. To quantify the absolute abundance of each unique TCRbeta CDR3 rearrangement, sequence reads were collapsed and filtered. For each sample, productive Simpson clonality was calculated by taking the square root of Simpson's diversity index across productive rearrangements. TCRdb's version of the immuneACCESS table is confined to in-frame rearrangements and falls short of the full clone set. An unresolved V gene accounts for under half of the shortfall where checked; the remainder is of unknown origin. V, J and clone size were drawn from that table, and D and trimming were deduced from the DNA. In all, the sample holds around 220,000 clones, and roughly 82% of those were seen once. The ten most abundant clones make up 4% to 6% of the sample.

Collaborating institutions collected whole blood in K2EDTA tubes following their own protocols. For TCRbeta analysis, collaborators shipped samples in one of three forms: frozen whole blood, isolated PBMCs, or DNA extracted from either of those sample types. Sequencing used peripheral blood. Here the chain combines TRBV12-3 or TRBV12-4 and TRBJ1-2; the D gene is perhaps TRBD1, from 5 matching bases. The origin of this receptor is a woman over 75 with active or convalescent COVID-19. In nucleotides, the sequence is TGTGCCAGCAGTTTAGCAGGGGCTAGGGGCTACACCTTC. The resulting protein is CASSLAGARGYTF.